The 8 T cell receptor beta chains given below trace back to one sample, sequenced in a study of vaccination effects on CD4 cells after COVID-19. This table comes from immunoSEQ multiplex PCR, and its TCRdb copy is limited to in-frame clones, with some not included. The sample lists tens of thousands of clones, about 74% occurring once. Following a roughly 10-day culture, CD4+ T cells were purified. Two doses of BNT162b2 or mRNA-1273 vaccine were administered to participants. These TCRs' antigens remain unknown. Material: CD4+ T cells from PBMCs cultured without peptide, obtained after COVID-19 vaccination. These receptor sequences come from a human donor who received a COVID-19 vaccine.

This clone showed up just a few times. The chain carries TRBV28 and TRBJ2-2, with a weak D call TRBD1 (6 bases). Germline CDR1 reads MDHEN; CDR2 reads SYDVKM. Trimming removed 11 bases from V and 0 bases from J, with 10 bases in between. This CDR3 is 13 amino acids long. The CDR3 is CACRTANTGELFF. The CDR3 bases are TGTGCCTGCCGGACAGCGAACACCGGGGAGCTGTTTTTT.

This rearrangement joins TRBV2 to TRBJ2-1; 7 bases fit TRBD1. V lost 5 bases and J lost 0; bases outside the gene matches: 10. This CDR3 region has 17 residues. Germline CDR1 SNHLY, CDR2 FYNNEI. CDR3 amino acids: CASSLQKTGSSYNEQFF. CDR3 in DNA: TGTGCCAGCAGTCTCCAGAAGACAGGGAGCTCCTACAATGAGCAGTTCTTC.

The chain has TRBV19 and TRBJ2-7; D is undetermined. This CDR3 region has 15 residues. Per the germline V gene, CDR1 is LNHDA and CDR2 is SQIVND (reference sequence). V was clipped by 4 bases and J by 0 bases, with 13 bases between them. The CDR3 region is CASSKGGQHSYEQYF. CDR3 coding DNA: TGTGCCAGTAGTAAGGGCGGTCAGCACTCCTACGAGCAGTACTTC. The full variable domain, in which reference TRBV19 and TRBJ2-7 provide the parts outside the CDR3, is DGGITQSPKYLFRKEGQNVTLSCEQNLNHDAMYWYRQDPGQGLRLIYYSQIVNDFQKGDIAEGYSVSREKKESFPLTVTSAQKNPTAFYLCASSKGGQHSYEQYFGPGTRLTVT.

The genes are TRBV30 and TRBJ2-7; possibly TRBD1 for D (6 bases). V was shortened by 4 bases and J by 2 bases, with 9 bases between the two germline ends. Germline values: CDR1 GTSNPN, CDR2 SVGIG (reference sequence). The CDR3 is 12 residues long. The CDR3 DNA is TGTGCCTGGACACGGGACACCTACGAGCAGTACTTC. Translating gives CAWTRDTYEQYF.

This chain connects TRBV3-1 (or the pseudogene TRBV3-2) to TRBJ2-5; D call uncertain. V shed 5 bases and J shed 1 base, with 11 bases lying between them. The CDR3 runs to 14 residues. Per germline, CDR1 LGHDT and CDR2 YNNKEL (reference sequence). The DNA of the CDR3 is TGTGCCAGCAGCTTCTTTGGCCCCCAAGAGACCCAGTACTTC. As protein: CASSFFGPQETQYF.

The chain joins TRBV6-6 to TRBJ1-4; weak D call: TRBD1 (5 bases). Deletions cut 5 bases from V and 4 bases from J, with 26 bases between. Germline V CDR1 and CDR2: MNHNY, SVGAGI (reference sequence). The CDR3 consists of 19 residues. CDR3 sequence: CASSPTRGGGGLLNEKLFF. CDR3 coding DNA: TGTGCCAGCAGTCCCACAAGGGGCGGTGGTGGCCTGCTTAATGAAAAACTGTTTTTT.

This chain links TRBV30 with TRBJ2-2; D perhaps matches TRBD2 (7 bases). The CDR3 runs to 13 residues. Germline CDR1 is GTSNPN and CDR2 is SVGIG (reference sequence). V lost 5 bases and J lost 6, with 13 bases in between. In DNA, the CDR3 is TGTGCCTGGGGGAGGGGGGGGCCCGGGGAGCTGTTTTTT. Translated: CAWGRGGPGELFF.

This chain connects TRBV5-1 to TRBJ2-1; 10 bases line up with TRBD2. V was pared by 5 bases and J by 7 bases, with 9 bases of the junction left unmatched. This CDR3 contains 15 residues. Germline CDR1 SGHRS, CDR2 YFSETQ. The CDR3 protein is CASRILAGAENEQFF. CDR3 bases: TGCGCCAGCAGGATTCTAGCGGGAGCTGAGAATGAGCAGTTCTTC.